This T cell receptor beta chain was retrieved from a study of monozygotic twins with inflammatory bowel disease. The TCR libraries each used total RNA (about 3,500 ng per library). TCRdb re-called the 5' RACE reads, yielding one record per CDR3 amino acid sequence without DNA. Its listing shows about 440,000 distinct CDR3 sequences. Regarding this clonotype: Antigen unknown.

In germline, CDR1 is SGHKS, CDR2 YYEKEE (reference sequence). This CDR3 has 14 amino acids. Study-wide results and caveats: Background noise in patient repertoires may stem from differing immunosuppressive treatments. Especially with disease activity, IBD patients had fewer clonotypes in common with others than healthy twins did. Those with IBD had lower TCRbeta diversity (inverse Simpson) than their healthy co-twins did.

The clonotype originates from a human donor with ulcerative colitis or Crohn's disease, or a healthy co-twin of an affected twin (not recorded which). Input material: blood. The rearrangement joins TRBV5-5 to TRBJ1-1; TCRdb indicates TRBD1, and absent DNA this call remains unverified. The CDR3: CASSWTWKGTEAFF.